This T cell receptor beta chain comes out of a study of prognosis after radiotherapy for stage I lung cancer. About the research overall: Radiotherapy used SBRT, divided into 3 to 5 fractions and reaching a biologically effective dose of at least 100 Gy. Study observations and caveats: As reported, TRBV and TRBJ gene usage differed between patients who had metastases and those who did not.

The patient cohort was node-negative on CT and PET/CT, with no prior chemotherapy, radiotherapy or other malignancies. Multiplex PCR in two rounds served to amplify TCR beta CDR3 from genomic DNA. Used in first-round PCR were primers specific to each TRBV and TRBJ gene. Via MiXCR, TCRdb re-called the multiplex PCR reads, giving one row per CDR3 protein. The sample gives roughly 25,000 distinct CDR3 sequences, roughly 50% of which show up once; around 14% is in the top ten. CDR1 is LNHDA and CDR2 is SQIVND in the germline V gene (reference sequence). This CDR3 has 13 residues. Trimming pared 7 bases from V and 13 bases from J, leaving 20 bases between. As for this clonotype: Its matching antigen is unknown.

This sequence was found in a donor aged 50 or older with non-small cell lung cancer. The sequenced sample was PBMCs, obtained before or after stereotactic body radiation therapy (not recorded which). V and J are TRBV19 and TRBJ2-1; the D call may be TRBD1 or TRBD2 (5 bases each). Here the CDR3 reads CASTPGTASDQFF. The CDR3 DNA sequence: TGTGCCAGTACGCCTGGGACGGCCTCTGATCAGTTCTTC.